Below are 14 T cell receptor beta chains sequenced from a single sample in a study of response to subunit inactivated influenza vaccine. TCRdb ran MiXCR on the RT-PCR reads and lists one entry per CDR3 protein. The top ten clones hold 10% to 15% of a sample with 560,000 or so distinct CDR3 sequences, around 8% of them seen once. The sequences come from PBMCs from blood, collected less than 25 months after vaccination. Receptor source: a man between 50 and 75 years old who received an inactivated influenza vaccine.

Many counts were recorded for this clonotype. The chain has TRBV7-8 and TRBJ2-3, with 11 bases identical to TRBD2. Germline assignment: CDR1 SGHVS and CDR2 FQNEAQ. The CDR3 is 15 residues long. The ends lost 3 bases at V and 4 bases at J; junction bases unmatched: 3. CDR3 sequence reads: CASSFSGGGSDTQYF. CDR3 sequence (DNA): TGTGCCAGCAGCTTTAGCGGGGGGGGGTCAGATACGCAGTATTTT. Together with reference TRBV7-8 and TRBJ2-3, the CDR3 gives the full variable domain: GAGVSQSPRYKVAKRGQDVALRCDPISGHVSLFWYQQALGQGPEFLTYFQNEAQLDKSGLPSDRFFAERPEGSVSTLKIQRTQQEDSAVYLCASSFSGGGSDTQYFGPGTRLTVL.

This clonotype was counted only a few times. The chain uses TRBV6-1 and TRBJ2-3, with TRBD2 identical over 9 bases. Trimming removed 5 bases from V and 4 bases from J; junction bases left unmatched: 10. This CDR3 spans 16 amino acids. Germline loops: CDR1 MNHNS, CDR2 SASEGT. The DNA for the CDR3 is TGTGCCAGCAGTCAGTTGGGGCGGGGGGGCCCAGATACGCAGTATTTT. Its translation: CASSQLGRGGPDTQYF.

This clonotype has ten or more counts. The V call is TRBV20-1, the J call TRBJ1-4; 9 nucleotides agree with TRBD1. The CDR3 extends over 14 amino acids. Germline assignment: CDR1 DFQATT and CDR2 SNEGSKA (reference sequence). V dropped 3 bases and J dropped 5; count of bases not matched to a gene: 4. The CDR3 sequence is CSASPGTGNEKLFF. DNA for the CDR3: TGCAGTGCTAGCCCCGGGACAGGGAATGAAAAACTGTTTTTT.

This clonotype has only a few counts. The J gene is TRBJ2-7, the V gene TRBV6-2 or TRBV6-3, with TRBD2 identical over 13 bases. The CDR3 runs to 19 residues. Per the germline V gene, CDR1 is MNHEY and CDR2 is SVGEGT. V lost 5 bases to trimming and J lost 0 bases; unmatched junction nucleotides: 13. The CDR3 DNA sequence: TGTGCCAGCAGTCAACTTAGAGGACTAGCGGGAGCTGCCTCCTACGAGCAGTACTTC. Its translation is CASSQLRGLAGAASYEQYF.

This clonotype was detected many times. The genes are TRBV28 and TRBJ1-5; a possible D gene is TRBD1 (5 bases). The germline V gene has CDR1 MDHEN and CDR2 SYDVKM. The CDR3 length is 15 residues. With 3 bases removed from V and 9 bases from J, the gap between germline ends came to 18 bases. CDR3 sequence (DNA): TGTGCCAGCAGTTTTCATTTTCAGGGAAAGTCGCCCCAGCATTTT. The encoded protein is CASSFHFQGKSPQHF. Together with reference TRBV28 and TRBJ1-5, the CDR3 gives the full variable domain: DVKVTQSSRYLVKRTGEKVFLECVQDMDHENMFWYRQDPGLGLRLIYFSYDVKMKEKGDIPEGYSVSREKKERFSLILESASTNQTSMYLCASSFHFQGKSPQHFGDGTRLSIL.

The V call is TRBV20-1, the J call TRBJ1-5; D might be TRBD1 (6 bases). The germline V gene has CDR1 DFQATT and CDR2 SNEGSKA (reference sequence). V shed 5 bases and J shed 0 bases, with 14 bases lying between them. The CDR3 is 15 amino acids. The CDR3 nucleotides are TGCAGTGCTCGAAAACAGGGAACTAGCAATCAGCCCCAGCATTTT. It yields the protein CSARKQGTSNQPQHF.

This clonotype showed up just a few times. This chain links TRBV5-1 with TRBJ2-7; no clear D gene. V lost 0 bases and J 3 bases, leaving 13 bases between the germline ends. The CDR3 consists of 15 residues. Germline V CDR1 and CDR2: SGHRS, YFSETQ. CDR3 in DNA: TGCGCCAGCAGCTTGGGGGGTATCCGTAGCTACGAGCAGTACTTC. It is translated as CASSLGGIRSYEQYF.

The rearrangement uses TRBV10-3 and TRBJ1-1, with D maybe TRBD1 (6 bases). CDR1 and CDR2 from the germline V gene are ENHRY and SYGVKD. This CDR3 is built from 14 residues. The V end was cut by 6 bases, the J end by 1 base, with 12 bases between. The DNA for the CDR3 is TGTGCCATCAGCCTAGGACAGCAGAACACTGAAGCTTTCTTT. Translation: CAISLGQQNTEAFF.

Ten or more counts support this clonotype. V usage is TRBV7-2 and J usage is TRBJ2-4; D is possibly TRBD2 (7 bases). V lost 0 bases, J lost 5 bases, and 11 bases lay in between. The CDR3 covers 15 residues. Per germline, CDR1 SGHTA and CDR2 FQGNSA. CDR3: CASSLAGGPENIQYF. CDR3 DNA sequence: TGTGCCAGCAGCTTAGCGGGGGGGCCAGAAAACATTCAGTACTTC.

CDR3 nucleotide sequence: TGTGCCAGCAGAGGGACAGGGGGACTAGGGGGCTACACCTTC. Translating gives CASRGTGGLGGYTF. The V gene is TRBV28, the J gene TRBJ1-2; the match to TRBD1 covers 11 bases. This CDR3 region has 14 residues. From germline, CDR1 is MDHEN and CDR2 SYDVKM. V was pared by 6 bases and J by 8 bases, with 8 bases of the junction left unmatched.

This clonotype was found many times. The V call is TRBV5-1, the J call TRBJ2-5; possibly TRBD1 for D (6 bases). V lost 1 base and J lost 2, with 12 bases in between. The CDR3 extends over 15 amino acids. Germline V CDR1 and CDR2: SGHRS, YFSETQ. The CDR3 DNA sequence: TGCGCCAGCAGCTTGACAGGGAAAGTACAAGAGACCCAGTACTTC. This codes for CASSLTGKVQETQYF.

The CDR3 sequence is CASSHGTATYEQYF. The CDR3 nucleotides are TGTGCCAGCAGCCATGGGACTGCAACCTACGAGCAGTACTTC. The genes are TRBV5-6 and TRBJ2-7; D perhaps matches TRBD2 (6 bases). The CDR3 covers 14 residues. The V and J ends lost 4 bases and 2 bases respectively, with 13 bases between them. CDR1 is SGHDT, CDR2 YYEEEE, per germline.

This clonotype has a handful of counts. The chain is built from TRBV20-1 and TRBJ1-4, with unresolved D. The length of the CDR3 is 14 residues. With 3 bases removed from V and 0 bases from J, the gap between germline ends came to 8 bases. Looked up from germline, CDR1 is DFQATT and CDR2 is SNEGSKA (reference sequence). CDR3 protein: CSARKAATNEKLFF. In DNA form, the CDR3 reads TGCAGTGCTAGGAAGGCGGCAACTAATGAAAAACTGTTTTTT.

A note on this clonotype: A much larger clone lies a single base off, so this may be a read error. The V gene is TRBV7-9, the J gene TRBJ2-1; D call uncertain. The CDR3 is made up of 13 amino acids. Germline CDR1 reads SEHNR; CDR2 reads FQNEAQ (reference sequence). The CDR3 loop is CPSSFDPWNEQFF. The CDR3 DNA reads as TGTCCCAGCAGCTTTGACCCGTGGAATGAGCAGTTCTTC.